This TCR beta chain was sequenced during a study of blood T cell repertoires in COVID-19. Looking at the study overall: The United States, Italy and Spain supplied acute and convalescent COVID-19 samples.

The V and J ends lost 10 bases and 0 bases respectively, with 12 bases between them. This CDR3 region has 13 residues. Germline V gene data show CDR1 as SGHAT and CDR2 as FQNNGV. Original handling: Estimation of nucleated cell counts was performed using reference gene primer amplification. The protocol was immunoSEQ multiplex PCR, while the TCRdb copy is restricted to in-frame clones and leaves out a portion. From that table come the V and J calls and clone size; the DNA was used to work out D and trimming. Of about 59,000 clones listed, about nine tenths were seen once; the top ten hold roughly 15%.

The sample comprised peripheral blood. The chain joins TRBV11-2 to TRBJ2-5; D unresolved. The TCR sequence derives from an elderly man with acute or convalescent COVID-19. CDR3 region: CATRTQNQETQYF. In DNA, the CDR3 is TGTGCCACCAGAACACAAAACCAAGAGACCCAGTACTTC.